Each of the 6 T cell receptor beta chains below was sequenced from the same sample in a study of T cell repertoires in cytomegalovirus infection (dated by TCRdb to between 2018 and 2020). Reads for this sample came from an Illumina HiSeq 1500. TCRdb's own reprocessing of the public reads used fastp at Q25 and MiXCR and kept productive beta chains. Rows with a matching CDR3 protein are joined into one entry that keeps the most common DNA and genes. In this sample the table shows around 280,000 distinct CDR3 sequences, roughly 13% of which occur a single time. The ten largest clones add up to 7.5% to 10% of the sample. The sample taken for sequencing was PBMCs. The receptors come from a human donor in good health (CMV status not recorded). Some clones in this sample may be carry-over from other donors' samples.

This clonotype came up many times. The chain couples TRBV7-8 to TRBJ1-5, with D possibly matching TRBD1 (5 bases). CDR3 size: 15 residues. V lost 5 bases and J 4 bases, leaving 15 bases between the germline ends. The germline V gene encodes CDR1 SGHVS and CDR2 FQNEAQ. The CDR3 loop reads CASSPNGAENQPQHF. The CDR3 bases are TGTGCCAGCAGCCCCAACGGGGCAGAGAATCAGCCCCAGCATTTT.

There are a few counts of this clonotype. The rearrangement uses TRBV7-9 and TRBJ1-2, with D perhaps TRBD1 (6 bases). The V end was cut by 6 bases, the J end by 7 bases, with 18 bases between. CDR3 size: 14 residues. Looked up from germline, CDR1 is SEHNR and CDR2 is FQNEAQ (reference sequence). CDR3: CASSQTGSGVGYTF. The CDR3 DNA follows: TGTGCCAGCAGTCAAACAGGGTCGGGGGTTGGCTACACCTTC.

This clonotype showed up many times. The rearrangement links TRBV6-2 or TRBV6-3 to TRBJ2-1; 9 bases are a match to TRBD2. Germline V gene sequence: CDR1 MNHEY, CDR2 SVGEGT. CDR3 size: 15 residues. V was pared by 0 bases and J by 9 bases, with 6 bases of the junction left unmatched. CDR3 protein: CASSYSGGGAPEQFF. The CDR3, as DNA: TGTGCCAGCAGTTACTCGGGCGGGGGGGCCCCTGAGCAGTTCTTC.

V is TRBV6-2 or TRBV6-3 and J is TRBJ1-4; 7 nucleotides align to TRBD1. The length of the CDR3 is 20 residues. V dropped 4 bases and J dropped 0; count of bases not matched to a gene: 17. From germline, CDR1 is MNHEY and CDR2 SVGEGT. The CDR3 DNA follows: TGTGCCAGCAGTTTGGCCCTCGGACAGGTCTCATCTGCAACTAATGAAAAACTGTTTTTT. Protein sequence: CASSLALGQVSSATNEKLFF.

This clonotype was picked up a small number of times. The chain combines TRBV29-1 with TRBJ2-1; D is uncertain. Germline V CDR1 and CDR2: SQVTM, ANQGSEA. V shed 2 bases and J shed 6 bases, with 8 bases lying between them. The length of the CDR3 is 12 residues. The CDR3 here is CSVEPFGNEQFF. For the CDR3, the DNA is TGCAGCGTTGAACCTTTTGGCAATGAGCAGTTCTTC.

At least ten counts were recorded for this clonotype. The J gene is TRBJ1-6, the V gene TRBV7-2; no definite D call. The CDR3 runs 16 residues. Per germline, CDR1 SGHTA and CDR2 FQGNSA. The V gene lost 3 bases and the J gene lost 1 base, with 10 bases spanning the gap. The CDR3 bases are TGTGCCAGCAGCTTTAGGCAGGCTTCCTATAATTCACCCCTCCACTTT. This codes for CASSFRQASYNSPLHF.